Sequencing of this TCR beta chain was carried out in a study of blood T cell repertoires in COVID-19. Study overall: Sample material is recorded as cDNA or gDNA derived from T cells, B-cell-depleted T cells, or PBMCs.

Generated by immunoSEQ multiplex PCR, the TCRdb table keeps only in-frame clones and is missing some. The sample includes around 100,000 clones, approximately 88% of them seen just once. Trimming removed 2 bases at V and 0 bases at J, with 13 bases between. Germline CDR1 reads KGHSH; CDR2 reads LQKENI. The CDR3 sequence is 16 residues long. The chain is built from TRBV18 and TRBJ1-1, with D uncertain. The sequence derives from a human donor in a cohort sampled during active COVID-19. Sequences were obtained from peripheral blood. The CDR3: CASSPVLPDMNTEAFF. CDR3 bases: TGTGCCAGCTCACCAGTATTGCCAGACATGAACACTGAAGCTTTCTTT.